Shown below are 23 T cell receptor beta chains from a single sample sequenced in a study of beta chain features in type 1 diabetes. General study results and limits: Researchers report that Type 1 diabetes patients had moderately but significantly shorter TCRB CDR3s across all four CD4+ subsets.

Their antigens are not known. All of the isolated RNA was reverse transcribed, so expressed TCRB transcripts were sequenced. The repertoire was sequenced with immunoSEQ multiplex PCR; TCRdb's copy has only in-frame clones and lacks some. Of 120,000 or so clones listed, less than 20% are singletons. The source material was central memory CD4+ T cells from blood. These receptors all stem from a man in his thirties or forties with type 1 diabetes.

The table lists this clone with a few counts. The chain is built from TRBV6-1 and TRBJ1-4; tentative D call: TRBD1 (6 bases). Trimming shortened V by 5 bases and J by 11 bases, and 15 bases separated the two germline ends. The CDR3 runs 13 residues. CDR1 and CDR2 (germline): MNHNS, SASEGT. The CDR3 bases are TGTGCCAGCAGTTCGGGGGCGGAAAAGAAACTGTTTTTT. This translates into CASSSGAEKKLFF.

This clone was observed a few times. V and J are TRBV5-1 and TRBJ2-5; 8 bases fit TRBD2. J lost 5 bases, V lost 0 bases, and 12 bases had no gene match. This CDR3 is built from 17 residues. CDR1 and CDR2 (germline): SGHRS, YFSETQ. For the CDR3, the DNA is TGCGCCAGCAGCTTGGCCGGGAGCGGGGGTCTAAGGGAGACCCAGTACTTC. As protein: CASSLAGSGGLRETQYF.

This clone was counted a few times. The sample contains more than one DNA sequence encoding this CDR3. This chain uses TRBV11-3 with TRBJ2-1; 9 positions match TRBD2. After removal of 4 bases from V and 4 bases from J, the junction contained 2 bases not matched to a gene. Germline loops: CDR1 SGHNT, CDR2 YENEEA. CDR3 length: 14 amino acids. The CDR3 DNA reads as TGTGCCAGCAGCTCCGGACTAGCGTACAATGAGCAGTTCTTC. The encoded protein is CASSSGLAYNEQFF.

The CDR3 region has the DNA TGTGCCCGCAACCGCGGGGCCAATGCGGGGGGGACCCAGTACTTC. As protein: CARNRGANAGGTQYF. This chain joins TRBV9 and TRBJ2-5, with 8 bases fitting TRBD2. The V and J ends lost 10 bases and 7 bases, in that order; junction bases with no gene match: 18. CDR3 length: 15 amino acids. Germline V gene data show CDR1 as SGDLS and CDR2 as YYNGEE.

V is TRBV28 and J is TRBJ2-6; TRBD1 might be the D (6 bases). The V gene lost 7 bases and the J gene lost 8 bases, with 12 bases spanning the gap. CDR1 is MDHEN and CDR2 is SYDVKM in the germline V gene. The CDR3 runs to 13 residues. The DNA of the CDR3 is TGTGCCAGCACGCGACAGGTCCCCAACGTCCTGACTTTC. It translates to CASTRQVPNVLTF.

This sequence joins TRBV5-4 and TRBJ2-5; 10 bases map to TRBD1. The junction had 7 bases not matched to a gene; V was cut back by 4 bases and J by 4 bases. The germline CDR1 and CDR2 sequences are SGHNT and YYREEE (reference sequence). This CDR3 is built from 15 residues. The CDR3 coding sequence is TGTGCCAGCAGCCAGGGACAGGGGTTGGGAGAGACCCAGTACTTC. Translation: CASSQGQGLGETQYF. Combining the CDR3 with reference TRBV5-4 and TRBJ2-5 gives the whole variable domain ETGVTQSPTHLIKTRGQQVTLRCSSQSGHNTVSWYQQALGQGPQFIFQYYREEENGRGNFPPRFSGLQFPNYSSELNVNALELDDSALYLCASSQGQGLGETQYFGPGTRLLVL.

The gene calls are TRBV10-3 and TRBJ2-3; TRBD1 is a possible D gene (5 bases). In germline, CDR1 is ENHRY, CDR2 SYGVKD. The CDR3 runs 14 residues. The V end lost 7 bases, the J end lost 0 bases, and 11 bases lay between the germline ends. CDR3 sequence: CAITRQHSTDTQYF. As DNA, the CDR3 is TGTGCCATCACCAGACAGCATAGCACAGATACGCAGTATTTT.

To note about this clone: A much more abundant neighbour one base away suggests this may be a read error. The DNA for the CDR3 is TGTGCCAGCAGCTTAAGGGAGGGACAGGGTTCCTACGAGCAGTACTTC. Translated, it gives CASSLREGQGSYEQYF. V gene TRBV7-2 combines with J gene TRBJ2-7; TRBD1 agrees at 9 bases. V was clipped by 2 bases and J by 1 base; unmatched bases: 6. This CDR3 comprises 16 residues. CDR1 is SGHTA and CDR2 is FQGNSA in the germline V gene.

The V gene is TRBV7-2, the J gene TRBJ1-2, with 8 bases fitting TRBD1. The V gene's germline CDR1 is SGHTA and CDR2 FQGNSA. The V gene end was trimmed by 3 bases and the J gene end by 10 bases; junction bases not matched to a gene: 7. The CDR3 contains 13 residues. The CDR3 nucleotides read TGTGCCAGCAGCTTGGACAGGGTAAAAGACTACACCTTC. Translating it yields CASSLDRVKDYTF.

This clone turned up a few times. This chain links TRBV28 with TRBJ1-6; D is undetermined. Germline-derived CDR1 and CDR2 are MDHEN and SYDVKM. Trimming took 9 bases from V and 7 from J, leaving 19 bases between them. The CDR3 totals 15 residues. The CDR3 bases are TGTGCCAGTTTGCGTTCGGCGCAGGACAATTCACCCCTCCACTTT. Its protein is CASLRSAQDNSPLHF.

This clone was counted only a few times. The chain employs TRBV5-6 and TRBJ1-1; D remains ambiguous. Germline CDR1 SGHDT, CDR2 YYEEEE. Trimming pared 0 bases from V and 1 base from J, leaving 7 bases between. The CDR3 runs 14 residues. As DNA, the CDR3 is TGTGCCAGCAGCTTGGTGAGATCGAACACTGAAGCTTTCTTT. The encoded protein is CASSLVRSNTEAFF. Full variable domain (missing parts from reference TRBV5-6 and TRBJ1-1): DAGVTQSPTHLIKTRGQQVTLRCSPKSGHDTVSWYQQALGQGPQFIFQYYEEEERQRGNFPDRFSGHQFPNYSSELNVNALLLGDSALYLCASSLVRSNTEAFFGQGTRLTVV.

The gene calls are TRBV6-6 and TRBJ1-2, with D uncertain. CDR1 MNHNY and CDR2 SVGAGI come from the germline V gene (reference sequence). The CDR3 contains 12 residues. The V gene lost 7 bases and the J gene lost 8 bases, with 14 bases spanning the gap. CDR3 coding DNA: TGTGCCAGCACTGAACTTCTGCGGGGCTACACCTTC. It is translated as CASTELLRGYTF.

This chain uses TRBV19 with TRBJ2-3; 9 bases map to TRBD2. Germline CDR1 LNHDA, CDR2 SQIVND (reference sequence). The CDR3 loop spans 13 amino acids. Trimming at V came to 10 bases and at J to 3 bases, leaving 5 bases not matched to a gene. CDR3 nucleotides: TGTGCCACCAGGGGACTAGCAACAGATACGCAGTATTTT. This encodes CATRGLATDTQYF.

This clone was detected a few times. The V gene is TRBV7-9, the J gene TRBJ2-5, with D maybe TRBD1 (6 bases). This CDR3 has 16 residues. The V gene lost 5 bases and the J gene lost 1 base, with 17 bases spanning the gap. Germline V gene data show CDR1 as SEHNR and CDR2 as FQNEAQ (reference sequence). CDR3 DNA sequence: TGTGCCAGCAGCCTGTTACAGGGTTTGGGCCAAGAGACCCAGTACTTC. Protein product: CASSLLQGLGQETQYF. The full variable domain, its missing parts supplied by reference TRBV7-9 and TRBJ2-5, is DTGVSQNPRHKITKRGQNVTFRCDPISEHNRLYWYRQTLGQGPEFLTYFQNEAQLEKSRLLSDRFSAERPKGSFSTLEIQRTEQGDSAMYLCASSLLQGLGQETQYFGPGTRLLVL.

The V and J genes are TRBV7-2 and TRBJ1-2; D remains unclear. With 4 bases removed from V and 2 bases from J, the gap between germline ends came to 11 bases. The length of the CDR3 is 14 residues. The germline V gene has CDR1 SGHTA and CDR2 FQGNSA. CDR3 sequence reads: CASSSPGGNYGYTF. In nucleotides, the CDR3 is TGTGCCAGCAGCTCCCCGGGCGGGAACTATGGCTACACCTTC.

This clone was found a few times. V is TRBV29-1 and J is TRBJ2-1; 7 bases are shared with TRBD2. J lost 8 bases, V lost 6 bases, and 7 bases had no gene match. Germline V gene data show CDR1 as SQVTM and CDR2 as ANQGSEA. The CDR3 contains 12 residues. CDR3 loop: CSVLTSSHEQFF. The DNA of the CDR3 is TGCAGCGTGCTGACTAGCTCCCATGAGCAGTTCTTC.

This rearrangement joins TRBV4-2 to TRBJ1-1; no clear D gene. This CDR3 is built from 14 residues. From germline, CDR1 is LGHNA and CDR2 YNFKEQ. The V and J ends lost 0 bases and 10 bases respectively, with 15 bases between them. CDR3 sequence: CASSQDQKPEVAFF. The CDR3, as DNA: TGTGCCAGCAGCCAAGATCAGAAACCGGAGGTAGCTTTCTTT.

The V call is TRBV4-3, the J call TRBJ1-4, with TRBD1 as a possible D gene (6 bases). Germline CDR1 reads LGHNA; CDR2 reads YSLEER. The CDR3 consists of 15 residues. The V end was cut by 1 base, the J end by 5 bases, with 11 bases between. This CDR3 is CASSQGTGTNEKLFF. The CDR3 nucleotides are TGCGCCAGCAGCCAAGGAACAGGGACGAATGAAAAACTGTTTTTT.

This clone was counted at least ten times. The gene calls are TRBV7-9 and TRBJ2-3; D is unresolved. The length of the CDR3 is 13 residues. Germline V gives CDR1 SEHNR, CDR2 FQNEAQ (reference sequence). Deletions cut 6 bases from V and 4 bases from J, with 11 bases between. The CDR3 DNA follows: TGTGCCAGCAGTCCGAAACGGGCAGATACGCAGTATTTT. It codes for CASSPKRADTQYF.

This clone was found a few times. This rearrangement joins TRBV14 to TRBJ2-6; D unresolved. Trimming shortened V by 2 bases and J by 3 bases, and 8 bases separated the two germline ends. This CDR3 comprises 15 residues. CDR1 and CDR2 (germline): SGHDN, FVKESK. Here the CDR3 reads CASSQMEGGANVLTF. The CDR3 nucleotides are TGTGCCAGCAGCCAAATGGAAGGTGGGGCCAACGTCCTGACTTTC.

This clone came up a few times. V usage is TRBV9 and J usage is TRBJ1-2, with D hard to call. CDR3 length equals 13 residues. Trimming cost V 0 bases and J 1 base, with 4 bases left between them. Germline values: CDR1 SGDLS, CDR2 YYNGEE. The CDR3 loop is CASSVDNNYGYTF. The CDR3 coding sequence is TGTGCCAGCAGCGTAGATAATAACTATGGCTACACCTTC.

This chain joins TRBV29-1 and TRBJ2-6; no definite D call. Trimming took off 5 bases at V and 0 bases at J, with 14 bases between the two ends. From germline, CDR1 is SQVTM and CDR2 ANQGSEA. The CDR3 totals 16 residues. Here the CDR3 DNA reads TGCAGCGTTAGGAGCGTCCCCGACTCTGGGGCCAACGTCCTGACTTTC. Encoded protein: CSVRSVPDSGANVLTF.

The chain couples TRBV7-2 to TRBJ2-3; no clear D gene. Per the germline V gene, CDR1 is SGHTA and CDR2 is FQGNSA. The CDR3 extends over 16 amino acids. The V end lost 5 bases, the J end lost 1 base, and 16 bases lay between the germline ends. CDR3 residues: CASSLRPKVGTDTQYF. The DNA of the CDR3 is TGTGCCAGCAGCCTACGGCCCAAGGTGGGCACAGATACGCAGTATTTT.